These 20 T cell receptor beta chains were all obtained from the same sample, sequenced in a study of T cells in Graves' hyperthyroidism and ophthalmopathy. It was RNA transcripts that yielded the amplified TCR beta CDR3 regions. With the HTBI primer set, the TCR CDR3 went through a first round of RT-PCR. MiXCR was run by TCRdb on the multiplex PCR reads, yielding one entry per CDR3 protein. Of about 250,000 distinct CDR3 sequences in the sample, roughly 15% were seen once. What was sequenced was blood. All receptors come from a woman aged 50 to 60 with Graves' hyperthyroidism that later progressed to Graves' ophthalmopathy.

This clonotype was recorded at least ten times. This chain uses TRBV5-1 with TRBJ2-2, with D hard to call. Germline V gives CDR1 SGHRS, CDR2 YFSETQ. Trimming took 0 bases from V and 0 from J, leaving 6 bases between them. The CDR3 covers 15 residues. The DNA of the CDR3 is TGCGCCAGCAGCTTGGTAGCAACGAACACCGGGGAGCTGTTTTTT. Amino acid sequence: CASSLVATNTGELFF.

This clonotype was seen repeatedly, ten times or more. This chain uses TRBV18 with TRBJ2-7, with 7 bases identical to TRBD2. This CDR3 is built from 15 residues. The germline V gene encodes CDR1 KGHSH and CDR2 LQKENI. Trimming cost V 2 bases and J 4 bases; bases outside gene matches: 8. CDR3 nucleotides: TGTGCCAGCTCACCAAGTAGCGGGTTTCGGTACGAGCAGTACTTC. The encoded protein is CASSPSSGFRYEQYF.

The chain has TRBV6-1 and TRBJ2-2, with D uncertain. Germline V CDR1 and CDR2: MNHNS, SASEGT. V lost 1 base, J lost 2 bases, and 5 bases lay in between. CDR3 length equals 14 residues. CDR3 sequence reads: CASSEGVNTGELFF. The CDR3 DNA reads TGTGCCAGCAGTGAAGGGGTCAACACCGGGGAGCTGTTTTTT.

There are many counts of this clonotype. CDR3: CASSLSDRSTYEQYF. CDR3 coding DNA: TGTGCCAGCAGTTTAAGCGACAGATCTACCTACGAGCAGTACTTC. The V gene is TRBV28, the J gene TRBJ2-7, with a weak D call TRBD1 (5 bases). CDR3 length: 15 residues. Between the trimmed V and J ends, which lost 2 bases and 2 bases, there was a span of 13 bases. Germline V gene data show CDR1 as MDHEN and CDR2 as SYDVKM.

This sequence joins TRBV19 and TRBJ1-2; the D is unclear. The CDR3 totals 13 residues. Germline loops: CDR1 LNHDA, CDR2 SQIVND (reference sequence). V was trimmed by 5 bases and J by 0 bases, leaving 7 bases between them. CDR3 DNA: TGTGCCAGTAGTGTCGAACCTAACTATGGCTACACCTTC. Translation gives CASSVEPNYGYTF.

This clonotype was detected a few times. This chain joins TRBV19 and TRBJ1-5; D is uncertain. Between the trimmed V and J ends, which lost 1 base and 7 bases, there was a span of 8 bases. CDR1 is LNHDA and CDR2 is SQIVND in the germline V gene (reference sequence). This CDR3 comprises 13 residues. This CDR3 is CASSIGFRQPQHF. CDR3 bases: TGTGCCAGTAGTATAGGCTTCAGGCAGCCCCAGCATTTT.

This clonotype appeared many times. The V call is TRBV14, the J call TRBJ2-1; TRBD2 matches at 12 bases. Germline V gene lookup returns CDR1 SGHDN and CDR2 FVKESK. The ends lost 3 bases at V and 10 bases at J; junction bases unmatched: 13. The CDR3 runs 17 residues. In DNA, the CDR3 is TGTGCCAGCAGCCAGGTACTAGCGGGAGGATACCTTGGGGAGCAGTTCTTC. Protein: CASSQVLAGGYLGEQFF.

This sequence joins TRBV7-8 and TRBJ1-4; 9 bases map to TRBD1. J was trimmed by 10 bases and V by 3 bases; bases with no gene match: 21. Per the germline V gene, CDR1 is SGHVS and CDR2 is FQNEAQ. The CDR3 spans 19 residues. CDR3 in amino acids: CASSFGQGLLPHTSRKLFF. CDR3 in DNA: TGTGCCAGCAGCTTCGGACAGGGGTTACTCCCTCATACATCTCGAAAACTGTTTTTT.

In its sample, this clonotype was seen a few times. The chain employs TRBV15 and TRBJ1-5, with 8 bases lining up with TRBD1. Germline CDR1 and CDR2: LNHNV and YYDKDF (reference sequence). Trimming took 5 bases from V and 4 from J; bases not matched to a gene: 7. The CDR3 has 15 residues. The CDR3 loop is CATSRRTGWNQPQHF. As DNA, the CDR3 is TGTGCCACCAGCCGCCGGACAGGGTGGAATCAGCCCCAGCATTTT.

This clonotype was detected many times. This chain joins TRBV20-1 and TRBJ2-1, with 10 positions matching TRBD2. V lost 5 bases and J lost 0; bases outside the gene matches: 13. This CDR3 spans 18 amino acids. Germline V gene data show CDR1 as DFQATT and CDR2 as SNEGSKA (reference sequence). The CDR3 sequence is CSAGRLAGHIRSYNEQFF. The CDR3 bases are TGCAGTGCTGGGAGACTAGCGGGCCACATTCGCTCCTACAATGAGCAGTTCTTC.

This clonotype was counted between two and nine times. CDR3 residues: CASSDRDSDNSPLHF. CDR3 bases: TGTGCCAGCAGTGACAGGGATTCGGATAATTCACCCCTCCACTTT. The J gene is TRBJ1-6, the V gene TRBV7-9, with 7 nucleotides matching TRBD1. The germline CDR1 and CDR2 sequences are SEHNR and FQNEAQ (reference sequence). CDR3 length: 15 residues. Unmatched junction bases numbered 7, after V lost 6 bases and J lost 5 bases.

The chain carries TRBV11-2 and TRBJ1-2; TRBD1 matches at 9 bases. Germline V gene data show CDR1 as SGHAT and CDR2 as FQNNGV. The CDR3 has 15 residues. V dropped 4 bases and J dropped 5; count of bases not matched to a gene: 8. The CDR3 loop reads CASSSAQGAAYGYTF. In DNA form, the CDR3 reads TGTGCCAGCAGCTCGGCACAGGGGGCCGCTTATGGCTACACCTTC.

The gene calls are TRBV20-1 and TRBJ1-2; D gene uncertain. From germline, CDR1 is DFQATT and CDR2 SNEGSKA (reference sequence). Trimming removed 3 bases at V and 5 bases at J, with 16 bases between. This CDR3 is 14 amino acids long. The CDR3 region has the DNA TGCAGTGCTAGCGAAGGCCGGGGAGGGTATGGCTACACCTTC. Its translation is CSASEGRGGYGYTF.

This clonotype was counted ten times or more. The chain carries TRBV28 and TRBJ1-4; no firm D call. Between the trimmed V and J ends, which lost 7 bases and 8 bases, there was a span of 11 bases. This CDR3 has 12 residues. Germline CDR1 reads MDHEN; CDR2 reads SYDVKM. Here the CDR3 DNA reads TGTGCCAGCATGACCGTCATCGAAAAACTGTTTTTT. As protein: CASMTVIEKLFF.

In its sample, this clonotype was seen many times. This chain joins TRBV20-1 and TRBJ1-2, with no clear D. Germline CDR1 DFQATT, CDR2 SNEGSKA (reference sequence). This CDR3 spans 12 amino acids. Trimming pared 0 bases from V and 10 bases from J, leaving 12 bases between. This CDR3 is CSARDRWLTYTF. In DNA form, the CDR3 reads TGCAGTGCTAGAGATCGTTGGCTGACCTACACCTTC.

Ten or more counts support this clonotype. The rearrangement joins TRBV5-1 to TRBJ2-3; 7 bases align to TRBD2. CDR3 length: 15 residues. V was pared by 7 bases and J by 8 bases, with 16 bases of the junction left unmatched. The germline V gene has CDR1 SGHRS and CDR2 YFSETQ. The CDR3 region is CASHPVGLVAGTQYF. DNA for the CDR3: TGCGCCAGCCACCCCGTCGGACTAGTTGCCGGTACGCAGTATTTT.

This clonotype was observed many times. This sequence joins TRBV2 and TRBJ1-1, with D perhaps TRBD1 (6 bases). The CDR3 loop spans 14 amino acids. Germline CDR1 and CDR2: SNHLY and FYNNEI. The V gene lost 2 bases and the J gene lost 6 bases, with 13 bases spanning the gap. CDR3 sequence reads: CASSELGQRAEAFF. DNA for the CDR3: TGTGCCAGCAGTGAACTGGGACAAAGAGCTGAAGCTTTCTTT.

The table lists this clonotype with many counts. The chain couples TRBV28 to TRBJ1-5; D remains unclear. Trimming left V 7 bases short and J 1 base short, with 11 bases between. This CDR3 region has 14 residues. CDR1 and CDR2 from the germline V gene are MDHEN and SYDVKM. CDR3 in amino acids: CASTPGYSNQPQHF. DNA for the CDR3: TGTGCCAGCACCCCTGGTTACAGCAATCAGCCCCAGCATTTT.

Concerning this clonotype: Given a much more abundant clone one base away, this may be a read error. The J gene is TRBJ2-7, the V gene TRBV6-5; the match to TRBD1 covers 8 bases. The CDR3 has 16 residues. Germline V lookup: CDR1 MNHEY, CDR2 SVGAGI. CDR3 nucleotides: TGTGCCAGCAGTTACGCGATCGGACAGGGCTCCTACGAGCAGAACTTC. It codes for CASSYAIGQGSYEQNF.

The sample holds many counts of this clonotype. The chain uses TRBV2 and TRBJ2-2; D gene ambiguous. Trimming cost V 2 bases and J 4 bases, with 11 bases left between them. The germline V gene encodes CDR1 SNHLY and CDR2 FYNNEI. The CDR3 runs 15 residues. The CDR3, as DNA: TGTGCCAGCAGTGAAACTCTCCCCACCACCGGGGAGCTGTTTTTT. It translates to CASSETLPTTGELFF.